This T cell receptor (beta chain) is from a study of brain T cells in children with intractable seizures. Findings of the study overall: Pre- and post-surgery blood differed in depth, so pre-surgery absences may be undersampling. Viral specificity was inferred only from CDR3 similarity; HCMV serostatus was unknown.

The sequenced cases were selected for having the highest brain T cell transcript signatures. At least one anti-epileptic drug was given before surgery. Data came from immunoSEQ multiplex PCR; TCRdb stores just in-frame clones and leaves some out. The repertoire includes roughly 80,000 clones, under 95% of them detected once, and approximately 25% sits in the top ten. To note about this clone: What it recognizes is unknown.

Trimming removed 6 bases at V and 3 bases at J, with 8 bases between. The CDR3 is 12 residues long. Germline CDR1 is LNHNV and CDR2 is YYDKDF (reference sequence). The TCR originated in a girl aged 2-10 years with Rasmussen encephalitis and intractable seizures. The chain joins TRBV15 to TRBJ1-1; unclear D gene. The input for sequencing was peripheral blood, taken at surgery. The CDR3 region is CATSSRYTEAFF. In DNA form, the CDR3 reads TGTGCCACCAGTAGCCGGTACACTGAAGCTTTCTTT.